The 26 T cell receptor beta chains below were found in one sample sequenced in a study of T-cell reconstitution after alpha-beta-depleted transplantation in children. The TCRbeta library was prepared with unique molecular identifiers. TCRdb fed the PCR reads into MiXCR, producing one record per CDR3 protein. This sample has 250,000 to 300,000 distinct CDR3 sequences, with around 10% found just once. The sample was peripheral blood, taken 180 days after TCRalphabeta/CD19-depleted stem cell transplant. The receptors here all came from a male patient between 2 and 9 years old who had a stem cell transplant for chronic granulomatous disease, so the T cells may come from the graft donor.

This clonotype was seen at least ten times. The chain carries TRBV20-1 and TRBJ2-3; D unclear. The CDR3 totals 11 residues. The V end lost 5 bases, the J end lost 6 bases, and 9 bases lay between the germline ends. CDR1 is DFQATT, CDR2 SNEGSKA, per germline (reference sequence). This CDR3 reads CSAFRLDTQYF. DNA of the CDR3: TGCAGTGCTTTTCGGCTGGATACGCAGTATTTT.

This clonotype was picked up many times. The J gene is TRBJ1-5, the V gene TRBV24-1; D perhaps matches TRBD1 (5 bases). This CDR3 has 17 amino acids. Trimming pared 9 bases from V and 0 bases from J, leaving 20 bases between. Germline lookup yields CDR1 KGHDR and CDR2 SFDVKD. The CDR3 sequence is CATSEGTVLGSNQPQHF. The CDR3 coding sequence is TGTGCCACCTCAGAGGGGACCGTACTCGGTAGCAATCAGCCCCAGCATTTT.

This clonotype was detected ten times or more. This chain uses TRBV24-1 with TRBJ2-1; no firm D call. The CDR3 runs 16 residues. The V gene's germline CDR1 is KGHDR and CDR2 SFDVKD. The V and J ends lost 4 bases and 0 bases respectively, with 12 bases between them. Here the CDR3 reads CATSDDGRASYNEQFF. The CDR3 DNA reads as TGTGCCACCAGTGACGACGGCCGGGCCTCCTACAATGAGCAGTTCTTC.

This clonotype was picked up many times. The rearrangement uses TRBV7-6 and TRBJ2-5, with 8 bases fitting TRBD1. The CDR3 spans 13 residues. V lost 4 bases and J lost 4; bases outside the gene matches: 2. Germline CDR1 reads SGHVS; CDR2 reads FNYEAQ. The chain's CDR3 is CASSSGTGETQYF. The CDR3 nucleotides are TGTGCCAGCAGCTCCGGGACAGGAGAGACCCAGTACTTC.

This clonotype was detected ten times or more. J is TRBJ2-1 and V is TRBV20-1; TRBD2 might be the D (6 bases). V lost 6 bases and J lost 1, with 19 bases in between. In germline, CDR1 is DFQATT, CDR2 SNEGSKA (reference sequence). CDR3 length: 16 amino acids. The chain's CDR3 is CSARLREEGSYNEQFF. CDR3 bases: TGCAGTGCCCGCCTCCGAGAGGAGGGTTCCTACAATGAGCAGTTCTTC.

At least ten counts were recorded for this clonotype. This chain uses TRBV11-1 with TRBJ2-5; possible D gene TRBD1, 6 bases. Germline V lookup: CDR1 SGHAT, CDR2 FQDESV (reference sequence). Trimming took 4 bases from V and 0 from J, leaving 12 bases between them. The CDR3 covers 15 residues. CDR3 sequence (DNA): TGTGCCAGCAGCTACAGACAGGAAGACCAAGAGACCCAGTACTTC. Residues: CASSYRQEDQETQYF.

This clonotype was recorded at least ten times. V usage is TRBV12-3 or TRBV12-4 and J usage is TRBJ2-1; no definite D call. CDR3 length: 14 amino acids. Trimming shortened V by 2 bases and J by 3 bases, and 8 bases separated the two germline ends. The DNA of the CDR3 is TGTGCCAGCAGTTTAAGTAAGGGCTACAATGAGCAGTTCTTC. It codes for CASSLSKGYNEQFF.

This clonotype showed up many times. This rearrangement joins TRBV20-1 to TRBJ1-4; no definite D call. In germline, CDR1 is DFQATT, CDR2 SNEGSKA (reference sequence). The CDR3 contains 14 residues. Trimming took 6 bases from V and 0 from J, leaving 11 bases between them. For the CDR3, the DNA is TGCAGTGCACCCTGGGAGGCAACTAATGAAAAACTGTTTTTT. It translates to CSAPWEATNEKLFF.

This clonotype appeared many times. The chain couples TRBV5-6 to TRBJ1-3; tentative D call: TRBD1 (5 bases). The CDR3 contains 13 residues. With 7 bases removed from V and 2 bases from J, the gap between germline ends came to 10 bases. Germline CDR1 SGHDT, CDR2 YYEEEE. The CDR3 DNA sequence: TGTGCCAGCGCGTCAGGGACTGGAAACACCATATATTTT. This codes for CASASGTGNTIYF.

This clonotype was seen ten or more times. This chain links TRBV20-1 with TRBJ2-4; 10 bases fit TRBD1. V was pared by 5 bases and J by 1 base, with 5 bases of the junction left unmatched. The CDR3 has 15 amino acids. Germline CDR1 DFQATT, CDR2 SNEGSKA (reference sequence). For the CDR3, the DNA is TGCAGTGCTGGGGACAGGGGTTTTGCCAAAAACATTCAGTACTTC. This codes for CSAGDRGFAKNIQYF.

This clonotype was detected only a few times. CDR3 amino acids: CASSFGLAVQETQYF. The CDR3 nucleotides read TGTGCCAGCAGTTTTGGACTAGCGGTACAAGAGACCCAGTACTTC. The J gene is TRBJ2-5, the V gene TRBV28, with 10 bases fitting TRBD2. CDR1 is MDHEN, CDR2 SYDVKM, per germline. The V segment lost 3 bases and the J segment 2 bases; nucleotides outside the gene matches: 3. There are 15 residues in the CDR3.

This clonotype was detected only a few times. CDR3 protein: CASSEWGGSGETQYF. CDR3 DNA sequence: TGTGCCAGCTCCGAGTGGGGGGGGAGTGGGGAGACCCAGTACTTC. V and J are TRBV3-1 and TRBJ2-5, with 7 positions matching TRBD2. V was pared by 8 bases and J by 5 bases, with 14 bases of the junction left unmatched. The CDR3 extends over 15 amino acids. Germline V gives CDR1 LGHDT, CDR2 YNNKEL (reference sequence).

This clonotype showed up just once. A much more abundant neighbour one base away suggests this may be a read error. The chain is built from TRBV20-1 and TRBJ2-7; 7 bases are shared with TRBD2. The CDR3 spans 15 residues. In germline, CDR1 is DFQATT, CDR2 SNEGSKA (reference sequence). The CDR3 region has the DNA TGCAGTGCTAGCCTCCCCGCCGGGGGGTCCTACGAGCAGTCCTTC. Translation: CSASLPAGGSYEQSF.

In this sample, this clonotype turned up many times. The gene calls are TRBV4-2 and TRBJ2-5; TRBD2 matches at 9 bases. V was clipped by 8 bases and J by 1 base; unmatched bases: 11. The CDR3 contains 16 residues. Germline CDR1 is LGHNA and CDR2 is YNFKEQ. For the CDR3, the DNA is TGTGCCAGCCAAGATTTGGCTAGCGGGACCCAAGAGACCCAGTACTTC. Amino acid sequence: CASQDLASGTQETQYF.

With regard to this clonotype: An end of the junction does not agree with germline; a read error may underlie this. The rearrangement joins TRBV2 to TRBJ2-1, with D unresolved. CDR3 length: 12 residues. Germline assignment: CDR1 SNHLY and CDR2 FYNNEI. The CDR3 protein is CASSEGQDEQFF. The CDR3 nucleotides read TGTGCCAGCAGCGAAGGGCAGGATGAGCAGTTCTTC.

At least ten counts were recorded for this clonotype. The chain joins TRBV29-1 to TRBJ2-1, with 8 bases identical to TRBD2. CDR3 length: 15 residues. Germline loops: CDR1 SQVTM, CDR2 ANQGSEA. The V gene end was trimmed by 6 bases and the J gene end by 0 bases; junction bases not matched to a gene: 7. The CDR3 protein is CSVARGGSSYNEQFF. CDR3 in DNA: TGCAGCGTCGCTCGGGGGGGTAGCTCCTACAATGAGCAGTTCTTC.

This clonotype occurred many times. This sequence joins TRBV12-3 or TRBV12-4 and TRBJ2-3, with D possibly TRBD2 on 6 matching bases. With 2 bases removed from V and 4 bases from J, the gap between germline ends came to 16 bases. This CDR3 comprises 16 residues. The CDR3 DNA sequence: TGTGCCAGCAGTTTAAAGTCCAGCCGGGAGTCAGATACGCAGTATTTT. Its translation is CASSLKSSRESDTQYF.

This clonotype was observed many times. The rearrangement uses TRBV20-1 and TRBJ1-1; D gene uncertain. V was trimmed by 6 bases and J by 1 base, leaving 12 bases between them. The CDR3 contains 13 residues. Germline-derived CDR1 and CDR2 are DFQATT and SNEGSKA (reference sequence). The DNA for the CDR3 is TGCAGTGCGAGGGAACAGAGGAACACTGAAGCTTTCTTT. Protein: CSAREQRNTEAFF.

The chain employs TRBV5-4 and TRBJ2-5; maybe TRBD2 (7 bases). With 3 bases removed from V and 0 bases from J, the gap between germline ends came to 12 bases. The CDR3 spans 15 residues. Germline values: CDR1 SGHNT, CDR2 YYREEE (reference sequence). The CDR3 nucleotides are TGTGCCAGCAGCTGGGGGAGGGGGTACCAAGAGACCCAGTACTTC. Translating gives CASSWGRGYQETQYF.

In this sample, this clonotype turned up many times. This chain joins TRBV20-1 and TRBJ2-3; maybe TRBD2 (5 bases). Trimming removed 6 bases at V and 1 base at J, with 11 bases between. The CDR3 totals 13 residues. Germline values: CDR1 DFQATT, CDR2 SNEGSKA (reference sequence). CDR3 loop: CSAGGRGTDTQYF. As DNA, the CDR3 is TGCAGTGCCGGTGGGCGGGGCACAGATACGCAGTATTTT.

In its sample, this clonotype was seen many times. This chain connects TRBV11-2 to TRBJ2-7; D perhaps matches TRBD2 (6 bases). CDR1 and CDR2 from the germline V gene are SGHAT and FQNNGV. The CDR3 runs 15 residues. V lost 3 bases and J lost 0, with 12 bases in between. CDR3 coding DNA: TGTGCCAGCAGCTTGGCGGGAAAGGGCTCCTACGAGCAGTACTTC. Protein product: CASSLAGKGSYEQYF.

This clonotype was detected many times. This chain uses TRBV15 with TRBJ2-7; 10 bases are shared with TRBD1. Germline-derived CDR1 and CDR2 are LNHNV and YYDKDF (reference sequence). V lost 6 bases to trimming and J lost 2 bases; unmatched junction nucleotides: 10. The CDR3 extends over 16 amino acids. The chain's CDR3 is CATRATRQGATYEQYF. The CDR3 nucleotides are TGTGCCACCAGGGCAACTAGACAGGGGGCCACCTACGAGCAGTACTTC.

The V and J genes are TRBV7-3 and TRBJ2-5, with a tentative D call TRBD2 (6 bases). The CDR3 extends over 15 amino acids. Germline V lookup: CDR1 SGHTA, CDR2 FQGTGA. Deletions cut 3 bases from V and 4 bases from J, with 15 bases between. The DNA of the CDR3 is TGTGCCAGCAGCTTGGGCGGGGCCCAAGCAGAGACCCAGTACTTC. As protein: CASSLGGAQAETQYF.

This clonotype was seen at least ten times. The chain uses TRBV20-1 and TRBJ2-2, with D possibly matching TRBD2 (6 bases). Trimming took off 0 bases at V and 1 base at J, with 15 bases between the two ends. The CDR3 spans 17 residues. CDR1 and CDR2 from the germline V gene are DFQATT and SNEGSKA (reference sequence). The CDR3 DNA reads TGCAGTGCTAGAGACTTAATGGGACTGAAGAACACCGGGGAGCTGTTTTTT. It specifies CSARDLMGLKNTGELFF.

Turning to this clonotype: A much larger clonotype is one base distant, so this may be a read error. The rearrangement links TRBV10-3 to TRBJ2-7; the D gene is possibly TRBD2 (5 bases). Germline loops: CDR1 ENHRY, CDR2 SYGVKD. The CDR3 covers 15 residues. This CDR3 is CAIGERAGSPYEQYF. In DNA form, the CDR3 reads TGTGCCATCGGTGAGAGGGCAGGATCCCCCTACGAGCAGTACTTC.

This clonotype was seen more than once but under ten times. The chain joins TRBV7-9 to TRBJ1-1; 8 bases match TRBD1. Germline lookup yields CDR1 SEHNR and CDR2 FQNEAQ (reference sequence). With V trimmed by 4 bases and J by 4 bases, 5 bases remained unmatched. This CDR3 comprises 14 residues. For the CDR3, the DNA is TGTGCCAGCAGCTCCTGGACAGGGCTCACTGAAGCTTTCTTT. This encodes CASSSWTGLTEAFF. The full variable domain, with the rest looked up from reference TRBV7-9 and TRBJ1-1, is DTGVSQNPRHKITKRGQNVTFRCDPISEHNRLYWYRQTLGQGPEFLTYFQNEAQLEKSRLLSDRFSAERPKGSFSTLEIQRTEQGDSAMYLCASSSWTGLTEAFFGQGTRLTVV.